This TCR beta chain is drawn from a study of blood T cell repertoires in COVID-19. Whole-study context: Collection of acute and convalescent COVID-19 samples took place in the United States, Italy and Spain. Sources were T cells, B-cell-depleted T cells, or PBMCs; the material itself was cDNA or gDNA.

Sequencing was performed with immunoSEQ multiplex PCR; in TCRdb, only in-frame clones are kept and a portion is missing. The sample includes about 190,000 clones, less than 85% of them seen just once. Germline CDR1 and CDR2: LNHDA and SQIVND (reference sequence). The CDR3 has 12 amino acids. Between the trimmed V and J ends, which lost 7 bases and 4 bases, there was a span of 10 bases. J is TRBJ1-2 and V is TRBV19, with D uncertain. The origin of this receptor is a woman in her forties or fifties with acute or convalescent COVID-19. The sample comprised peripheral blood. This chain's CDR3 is CASTATVYGYTF. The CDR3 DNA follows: TGTGCCAGTACCGCTACAGTCTATGGCTACACCTTC.